The rows below give T cell receptor beta chains drawn from one sample of a study of OX40 agonist ivuxolimab in advanced cancers. Sequencing used immunoSEQ multiplex PCR; TCRdb keeps in-frame clones, though not all of them. The table records about 54,000 clones, approximately 91% of them present only once. Sequences were derived from CD4+ or CD8+ T cells sorted from blood, sampled in a trial of the OX40 agonist ivuxolimab. All receptors come from an adult with an advanced solid tumor such as melanoma, head and neck, liver or kidney cancer. The CDR3 runs from the conserved cysteine through the conserved F or W. The D gene is left open where the match is weak. Expanded clones get a size class; other rows say once, few or many, or leave the size out.

clone_size: NA; j_call: TRBJ2-3; d_call: TRBD1; v_call: TRBV11-2; cdr3_nt: TGTGCCAGCAGCGTAACAGGGGGCGCAGATACGCAGTATTTT; cdr3_aa: CASSVTGGADTQYF
clone_size: NA; j_call: TRBJ2-7; d_call: TRBD1; v_call: TRBV13; cdr3_nt: TGTGCCAGCAGCTCTCGGGACAGCCACTTCTCCTACGAGCAGTACTTC; cdr3_aa: CASSSRDSHFSYEQYF
clone_size: NA; j_call: TRBJ1-5; d_call: NA; v_call: TRBV19; cdr3_nt: TGTGCCGTAATATTCAGGTCTCAGCCCCAGCATTTT; cdr3_aa: CAVIFRSQPQHF
clone_size: NA; j_call: TRBJ1-1; d_call: TRBD1; v_call: TRBV9; cdr3_nt: TGTGCCAGCAGCGGAGGGGACAGGGGCGCTGAAGCTTTCTTT; cdr3_aa: CASSGGDRGAEAFF
clone_size: NA; j_call: TRBJ2-7; d_call: NA; v_call: TRBV18; cdr3_nt: TGTGCCAGCTCACCCAGGGGGGGAGGTCACGAGCAGTACTTC; cdr3_aa: CASSPRGGGHEQYF
clone_size: NA; j_call: TRBJ1-5; d_call: NA; v_call: TRBV10-2; cdr3_nt: TGCGCCAGCAGTTTACAGGGAAATCAGCCCCAGCATTTT; cdr3_aa: CASSLQGNQPQHF
clone_size: NA; j_call: TRBJ2-7; d_call: NA; v_call: TRBV19; cdr3_nt: TGTGCCAGTACCATGGGGCAGGGAACCCACGAGCAGTACTTC; cdr3_aa: CASTMGQGTHEQYF
clone_size: NA; j_call: TRBJ1-1; d_call: NA; v_call: TRBV5-4; cdr3_nt: TGTGCCAGCAGCTTCCCCCCAGGGAGGGAGAACACTGAAGCTTTCTTT; cdr3_aa: CASSFPPGRENTEAFF
clone_size: NA; j_call: TRBJ2-7; d_call: NA; v_call: TRBV7-6; cdr3_nt: TGTGCCAGCAGCTCCGGGACACAAAGACCTAACTACGAGCAGTACTTC; cdr3_aa: CASSSGTQRPNYEQYF
clone_size: NA; j_call: TRBJ1-1; d_call: NA; v_call: TRBV19; cdr3_nt: TGTGCCAGTAGTATGGGGGACGAACCGCGGACTGAAGCTTTCTTT; cdr3_aa: CASSMGDEPRTEAFF
clone_size: NA; j_call: TRBJ2-5; d_call: TRBD2; v_call: TRBV9; cdr3_nt: TGTGCCAGCAGCCCCCGGACTAGCGGGGGGGTGACCCAGTACTTC; cdr3_aa: CASSPRTSGGVTQYF
clone_size: NA; j_call: TRBJ1-3; d_call: TRBD1; v_call: TRBV5-1; cdr3_nt: TGCGCCAGCAGCCAGGGGGGCTCTGGAAACACCATATATTTT; cdr3_aa: CASSQGGSGNTIYF
clone_size: NA; j_call: TRBJ2-5; d_call: NA; v_call: TRBV19; cdr3_nt: TGTGCCAGTAGTATGGGGAGGAGGGAGACCCAGTACTTC; cdr3_aa: CASSMGRRETQYF
clone_size: NA; j_call: TRBJ1-2; d_call: NA; v_call: TRBV7-8; cdr3_nt: TGTGCCAGCAGCTCAAGGGACACCGGATACTATGGCTACACCTTC; cdr3_aa: CASSSRDTGYYGYTF
clone_size: NA; j_call: TRBJ2-1; d_call: NA; v_call: TRBV5-1; cdr3_nt: TGCGCCAGCATCCCGGACGGTCTTGAGGAGCAGTTCTTC; cdr3_aa: CASIPDGLEEQFF
clone_size: NA; j_call: TRBJ2-7; d_call: TRBD1; v_call: TRBV5-4; cdr3_nt: TGTGCCAGCAGCCCTCCCGGACAGGGAAGCTACGAGCAGTACTTC; cdr3_aa: CASSPPGQGSYEQYF
clone_size: few; j_call: TRBJ1-4; d_call: NA; v_call: TRBV6-5; cdr3_nt: TGTGCCAGCAGTTACCGATGGGGTATGGATGAAAAACTGTTTTTT; cdr3_aa: CASSYRWGMDEKLFF
clone_size: NA; j_call: TRBJ2-5; d_call: NA; v_call: TRBV18; cdr3_nt: TGTGCCAGCTCATCCACCCGACTGGAGGGGACCCAGTACTTC; cdr3_aa: CASSSTRLEGTQYF
clone_size: NA; j_call: TRBJ2-4; d_call: NA; v_call: TRBV5-1; cdr3_nt: TGCGCCAGCAGCTTGGAAAGCGGGCAGACAAACATTCAGTACTTC; cdr3_aa: CASSLESGQTNIQYF
clone_size: NA; j_call: TRBJ1-4; d_call: NA; v_call: TRBV5-1; cdr3_nt: TGCGCCAGCAGCTTGGGTGGCAAGGGGGATGAAAAACTGTTTTTT; cdr3_aa: CASSLGGKGDEKLFF
clone_size: NA; j_call: TRBJ2-2; d_call: TRBD2; v_call: TRBV4-1; cdr3_nt: TGCGCCAGCAGCCAAGGGGGCGGGAGGACCGGGGAGCTGTTTTTT; cdr3_aa: CASSQGGGRTGELFF
clone_size: NA; j_call: TRBJ2-7; d_call: NA; v_call: TRBV15; cdr3_nt: TGTGCCACCAGCAGACCTTCCTCGCGGGACGAGCAGTACTTC; cdr3_aa: CATSRPSSRDEQYF
clone_size: NA; j_call: TRBJ1-2; d_call: TRBD1; v_call: TRBV14; cdr3_nt: TGTGCCAGCAGCCCCGGGACAGGGAGTGGCTACACCTTC; cdr3_aa: CASSPGTGSGYTF
clone_size: NA; j_call: TRBJ2-5; d_call: TRBD2; v_call: TRBV4-1; cdr3_nt: TGCGCCAGCAGCCAAGCTAGCGGGGGGGAAGACACCCAGTACTTC; cdr3_aa: CASSQASGGEDTQYF